These 25 T cell receptor beta chains share one sample of origin, sequenced in a study of post-analysis software for immune sequencing data. Regarding the study as a whole: TRBV segments more frequent in patients than in controls numbered a few and included TRBV5-6, TRBV5-1 and TRBV20-1.

Each TCR beta cDNA library carried unique molecular identifiers. TCRdb recomputed calls from the PCR reads with MiXCR, one row per CDR3 protein. The sample lists roughly 800,000 distinct CDR3 sequences, roughly 27% occurring once. Which antigens these TCRs recognize remains unknown. The sequenced sample consisted of blood. The receptor set was obtained from a girl aged 5-17 years with multiple sclerosis.

This clonotype was seen a handful of times. The chain couples TRBV20-1 to TRBJ2-7, with D tentatively TRBD1 (6 bases). With 5 bases removed from V and 4 bases from J, the gap between germline ends came to 21 bases. Germline CDR1 DFQATT, CDR2 SNEGSKA (reference sequence). The CDR3 has 15 amino acids. DNA of the CDR3: TGCAGTGCTGACGGGGTGGGGGCTCAACGATACGAGCAGTACTTC. Its protein product is CSADGVGAQRYEQYF.

Remarks on this clonotype: The junction differs from germline at one of its ends, possibly a read error. This chain uses TRBV20-1 with TRBJ2-1, with D possibly matching TRBD2 (5 bases). Germline assignment: CDR1 DFQATT and CDR2 SNEGSKA (reference sequence). The CDR3 sequence is 15 residues long. The CDR3 bases are TGCAGTGCCCCTCCTTCCACGGACTCCTACAATGTGCAGTTCTTC. Residues: CSAPPSTDSYNVQFF.

There are a few counts of this clonotype. The chain employs TRBV7-2 and TRBJ2-3; D unresolved. Per germline, CDR1 SGHTA and CDR2 FQGNSA. Trimming stripped 5 bases from V and 14 bases from J, with 17 bases between. This CDR3 contains 12 residues. The CDR3 DNA follows: TGTGCCAGCAGCAATCCGGCTCCCGGGTTGTATTTT. Residues: CASSNPAPGLYF.

This clonotype has a handful of counts. The J gene is TRBJ2-3, the V gene TRBV20-1; 7 bases are a match to TRBD2. V lost 3 bases, J lost 0 bases, and 6 bases stayed unmatched. Germline V CDR1 and CDR2: DFQATT, SNEGSKA (reference sequence). The CDR3 runs 15 residues. This CDR3 reads CSARIASGSTDTQYF. In nucleotides, the CDR3 is TGCAGTGCTAGGATTGCTAGCGGAAGCACAGATACGCAGTATTTT.

This clonotype was recorded a few times. The chain carries TRBV28 and TRBJ2-1, with D unclear. CDR1 is MDHEN, CDR2 SYDVKM, per germline. Trimming took off 0 bases at V and 10 bases at J, with 10 bases between the two ends. The CDR3 runs 13 residues. CDR3 amino acids: CASSLWSSEEQFF. The CDR3 nucleotides are TGTGCCAGCAGTTTATGGTCGTCGGAAGAGCAGTTCTTC.

This clonotype turned up a few times. This sequence joins TRBV20-1 and TRBJ2-7; D ambiguous. In germline, CDR1 is DFQATT, CDR2 SNEGSKA (reference sequence). The V end was cut by 2 bases, the J end by 6 bases, with 11 bases between. The CDR3 spans 12 residues. In nucleotides, the CDR3 is TGCAGTGCTAGATTTTTAGTCGGCGAGCAGTACTTC. Amino acid sequence: CSARFLVGEQYF.

The V gene is TRBV20-1, the J gene TRBJ1-2; TRBD1 might be the D (5 bases). Germline V lookup: CDR1 DFQATT, CDR2 SNEGSKA (reference sequence). V was trimmed by 3 bases and J by 4 bases, leaving 18 bases between them. The CDR3 extends over 15 amino acids. The DNA of the CDR3 is TGCAGTGCTAGTATCGGGCCAGGGTCCGGCTATGGCTACACCTTC. It translates to CSASIGPGSGYGYTF.

This clonotype was counted only a few times. The chain is built from TRBV20-1 and TRBJ2-7; no definite D call. V gave up 0 bases and J gave up 6 bases, with 15 bases separating them. The CDR3 totals 14 residues. Germline V gives CDR1 DFQATT, CDR2 SNEGSKA (reference sequence). CDR3 nucleotides: TGCAGTGCTAGAGATTTGGGGTCCCCGGGCGAGCAGTACTTC. Translating it yields CSARDLGSPGEQYF.

J is TRBJ2-4 and V is TRBV20-1; maybe TRBD1 (6 bases). V shed 5 bases and J shed 0 bases, with 11 bases lying between them. Germline-derived CDR1 and CDR2 are DFQATT and SNEGSKA (reference sequence). This CDR3 region has 14 residues. The CDR3 region is CSAEDREAKNIQYF. CDR3 nucleotide sequence: TGCAGTGCTGAGGACAGAGAAGCCAAAAACATTCAGTACTTC.

This rearrangement joins TRBV20-1 to TRBJ2-1; 7 positions match TRBD2. The DNA end lines up better with TRBJ2-7; the J call may be wrong. Germline V gene data show CDR1 as DFQATT and CDR2 as SNEGSKA (reference sequence). The CDR3 loop spans 15 amino acids. The CDR3 spells CSVRPPAGSYNEQYF. CDR3 nucleotide sequence: TGCAGTGTCCGCCCCCCAGCGGGAAGTTACAATGAGCAGTACTTC.

The genes are TRBV12-3 or TRBV12-4 and TRBJ2-3; TRBD1 is a possible D gene (6 bases). The V and J ends lost 6 bases and 4 bases respectively, with 11 bases between them. The CDR3 sequence is 13 residues long. The CDR3: CASSTDRPDTQYF. The DNA of the CDR3 is TGTGCCAGCAGCACAGACAGGCCAGATACGCAGTATTTT.

This clonotype has a handful of counts. The genes are TRBV10-3 and TRBJ2-1, with 11 bases fitting TRBD1. Trimming removed 0 bases from V and 13 bases from J; junction bases left unmatched: 8. Germline V gene lookup returns CDR1 ENHRY and CDR2 SYGVKD. The CDR3 spans 15 residues. Here the CDR3 reads CAISESGTGGETQFF. The CDR3 nucleotides read TGTGCCATCAGTGAGTCAGGGACAGGGGGAGAGACCCAGTTCTTC.

This chain joins TRBV11-2 and TRBJ2-3; no definite D call. CDR1 SGHAT and CDR2 FQNNGV come from the germline V gene. The CDR3 runs 11 residues. V was cut by 6 bases and J by 8 bases, with 9 bases left in between. As DNA, the CDR3 is TGTGCCAGCAGTGATTGGGCTACGCAGTATTTT. Encoded protein: CASSDWATQYF. Full variable domain (outside the CDR3, taken from reference TRBV11-2 and TRBJ2-3): EAGVAQSPRYKIIEKRQSVAFWCNPISGHATLYWYQQILGQGPKLLIQFQNNGVVDDSQLPKDRFSAERLKGVDSTLKIQPAKLEDSAVYLCASSDWATQYFGPGTRLTVL.

The rearrangement joins TRBV7-2 to TRBJ2-1; D gene uncertain. Germline V gene data show CDR1 as SGHTA and CDR2 as FQGNSA. This CDR3 is 13 amino acids long. V was shortened by 5 bases and J by 12 bases, with 17 bases between the two germline ends. The CDR3 reads CASSPNGIQRQFF. CDR3 DNA: TGTGCCAGCAGCCCTAACGGCATCCAGAGGCAGTTCTTC.

This clonotype was seen only a few times. This chain joins TRBV20-1 and TRBJ1-2; D remains unclear. Between the trimmed V and J ends, which lost 3 bases and 8 bases, there was a span of 19 bases. Germline CDR1 is DFQATT and CDR2 is SNEGSKA (reference sequence). The CDR3 covers 14 residues. In DNA, the CDR3 is TGCAGTGCTAGTGGGGTCACTCCCCAACAGGGCTACACCTTC. It specifies CSASGVTPQQGYTF.

The CDR3 DNA sequence: TGCAGCGGGCTGCCCCTGGGGGCCTCCTACGAGCAGTACTTC. Translation gives CSGLPLGASYEQYF. The chain combines TRBV20-1 with TRBJ2-7; a possible D gene is TRBD1 (6 bases). This CDR3 has 14 residues. CDR1 DFQATT and CDR2 SNEGSKA come from the germline V gene (reference sequence).

This chain uses TRBV20-1 with TRBJ2-1; maybe TRBD2 (6 bases). Trimming left V 0 bases short and J 6 bases short, with 15 bases between. Germline values: CDR1 DFQATT, CDR2 SNEGSKA (reference sequence). This CDR3 spans 15 amino acids. CDR3 protein: CSARDASGPPNEQFF. The CDR3 region has the DNA TGCAGTGCTAGAGACGCGAGCGGGCCACCCAATGAGCAGTTCTTC.

This clonotype appeared a few times. V gene TRBV20-1 combines with J gene TRBJ2-3; 11 nucleotides agree with TRBD2. V shed 6 bases, J shed 7 bases, and the junction held 6 bases outside the gene matches. The germline CDR1 and CDR2 sequences are DFQATT and SNEGSKA (reference sequence). The CDR3 is 13 residues long. This chain's CDR3 is CSAPSGGSHTQYF. CDR3 nucleotides: TGCAGTGCCCCTAGCGGGGGGAGTCATACGCAGTATTTT.

The gene calls are TRBV7-2 and TRBJ2-1, with D possibly being TRBD1 (6 bases). The germline V and J ends were trimmed by 5 bases and 5 bases, with 10 bases remaining between them. The CDR3 extends over 13 amino acids. Germline values: CDR1 SGHTA, CDR2 FQGNSA. The DNA for the CDR3 is TGTGCCAGCAGCCTGGACAGACACAATGAGCAGTTCTTC. This codes for CASSLDRHNEQFF.

This clonotype was seen many times. V usage is TRBV7-2 and J usage is TRBJ2-7; unclear D gene. In germline, CDR1 is SGHTA, CDR2 FQGNSA. V lost 4 bases and J lost 2, with 9 bases in between. The CDR3 runs 13 residues. The CDR3 loop reads CASSSPGPYEQYF. The DNA for the CDR3 is TGTGCCAGCAGCTCACCTGGACCCTACGAGCAGTACTTC.

This clonotype was detected a few times. J is TRBJ2-3 and V is TRBV28; 10 nucleotides line up with TRBD2. Looked up from germline, CDR1 is MDHEN and CDR2 is SYDVKM. The CDR3 has 16 residues. Trimming removed 6 bases from V and 0 bases from J; junction bases left unmatched: 6. For the CDR3, the DNA is TGTGCCAGCAGGCCCCCGACTAGCGGGAGCACAGATACGCAGTATTTT. Translated: CASRPPTSGSTDTQYF. Drawing the rest from reference TRBV28 and TRBJ2-3, the complete variable domain is DVKVTQSSRYLVKRTGEKVFLECVQDMDHENMFWYRQDPGLGLRLIYFSYDVKMKEKGDIPEGYSVSREKKERFSLILESASTNQTSMYLCASRPPTSGSTDTQYFGPGTRLTVL.

This clonotype appeared a few times. The chain joins TRBV5-1 to TRBJ2-1, with 9 bases identical to TRBD2. Germline values: CDR1 SGHRS, CDR2 YFSETQ. The CDR3 totals 15 residues. The V and J ends lost 7 bases and 10 bases, in that order; junction bases with no gene match: 15. CDR3 region: CASPRPGGRDREQFF. The CDR3 bases are TGCGCCAGCCCCCGCCCTGGCGGGAGGGACCGCGAGCAGTTCTTC. Filled out from reference TRBV5-1 and TRBJ2-1, the complete variable domain reads KAGVTQTPRYLIKTRGQQVTLSCSPISGHRSVSWYQQTPGQGLQFLFEYFSETQRNKGNFPGRFSGRQFSNSRSEMNVSTLELGDSALYLCASPRPGGRDREQFFGPGTRLTVL.

This clonotype came up a few times. The V call is TRBV5-6, the J call TRBJ2-3, with 7 bases fitting TRBD2. There are 16 residues in the CDR3. CDR1 and CDR2 from the germline V gene are SGHDT and YYEEEE. The V segment lost 3 bases and the J segment 9 bases; nucleotides outside the gene matches: 16. CDR3 amino acids: CASSSTGTTLSVTQYF. The DNA for the CDR3 is TGTGCCAGCAGCTCTACCGGGACTACCCTTTCCGTAACGCAGTATTTT.

V and J are TRBV3-1 and TRBJ2-7; D ambiguous. The CDR3 runs to 16 residues. In germline, CDR1 is LGHDT, CDR2 YNNKEL (reference sequence). V shed 0 bases and J shed 9 bases, with 21 bases lying between them. The CDR3, as DNA: TGTGCCAGCAGCCAAGACCGACCAGCTTTCCCTACGAGGCAGTACTTC. The encoded protein is CASSQDRPAFPTRQYF.

The genes are TRBV7-2 and TRBJ2-4, with D unclear. The DNA end favors TRBJ2-7, so the J call may be wrong. The V gene's germline CDR1 is SGHTA and CDR2 FQGNSA. The CDR3 covers 14 residues. The CDR3 bases are TGTGCCAGCAGCTTTGTAGAGGTGCCCTACGAGCAGTACTTC. Protein: CASSFVEVPYEQYF.